Below are 5 T cell receptor beta chains sequenced from a single sample in a study of CD8+ T cells in alopecia areata. RNA, once extracted, was reverse transcribed into cDNA for use as the sequencing template. Some clones are missing from TCRdb's copy, which holds only in-frame ones; the method was immunoSEQ multiplex PCR. The sample lists fewer than 250,000 clones, roughly 57% seen once, with less than 0.6% in the top ten. Sequenced here: CD4+ T cells sorted from blood, sampled at week 0. The receptors originated from a human donor with alopecia areata.

The chain has TRBV29-1 and TRBJ2-1; TRBD2 aligns across 13 bases. The junction had 8 bases not matched to a gene; V was cut back by 5 bases and J by 7 bases. The CDR3 is made up of 15 amino acids. CDR1 is SQVTM and CDR2 is ANQGSEA in the germline V gene. CDR3 sequence (DNA): TGCAGCGTTTCCCGGACTAGCGGGAGTGGAAATGAGCAGTTCTTC. This translates into CSVSRTSGSGNEQFF.

This clone was counted only a few times. CDR3 DNA: TGTGCCAGCAGGACAGGGGGAAGCATTCAGTACTTC. Translation: CASRTGGSIQYF. The J gene is TRBJ2-4, the V gene TRBV28, with TRBD1 matching over 9 bases. CDR3 length: 12 amino acids. With V trimmed by 6 bases and J by 9 bases, 3 bases remained unmatched. CDR1 and CDR2 (germline): MDHEN, SYDVKM.

The rearrangement joins TRBV18 to TRBJ2-1; D is possibly TRBD1 (6 bases). The V gene's germline CDR1 is KGHSH and CDR2 LQKENI. The V end was cut by 5 bases, the J end by 13 bases, with 12 bases between. CDR3 length equals 11 residues. The CDR3 here is CASSDTDSQFF. Here the CDR3 DNA reads TGTGCCAGCTCAGATACGGACAGCCAGTTCTTC. Combining the CDR3 with reference TRBV18 and TRBJ2-1 gives the whole variable domain NAGVMQNPRHLVRRRGQEARLRCSPMKGHSHVYWYRQLPEEGLKFMVYLQKENIIDESGMPKERFSAEFPKEGPSILRIQQVVRGDSAAYFCASSDTDSQFFGPGTRLTVL.

The CDR3 nucleotides are TGTGCCACCAGCAGGGCTATGTACAATGAGCAGTTCTTC. It yields the protein CATSRAMYNEQFF. The rearrangement joins TRBV15 to TRBJ2-1, with D unclear. This CDR3 has 13 amino acids. Germline CDR1 is LNHNV and CDR2 is YYDKDF (reference sequence). V gave up 3 bases and J gave up 4 bases, with 7 bases separating them.

This chain uses TRBV19 with TRBJ2-2; D is unclear. Germline values: CDR1 LNHDA, CDR2 SQIVND (reference sequence). V was cut by 2 bases and J by 5 bases, with 0 bases left in between. This CDR3 is 11 amino acids long. The CDR3 spells CASSITGELFF. CDR3 coding DNA: TGTGCCAGTAGTATAACCGGGGAGCTGTTTTTT.